The next 6 T cell receptor beta chains were all read from a single sample in a study of CD8+ T cells in alopecia areata (dated 2018 in TCRdb). The library was obtained by the immunoSEQ multiplex PCR assay. To provide template for TCR sequencing, every sample had RNA extracted and reverse transcribed into cDNA. The table was pulled from immuneACCESS by TCRdb, which kept in-frame rearrangements only. Such tables lose some clones; where checked, under half of the loss comes from unresolved V genes, and the rest has no known cause. A total of approximately 210,000 clones appear in this sample, 66% of them only once. Around 1.2% of the sample belongs to the ten largest clones. Sample treatment or condition, as interpreted from the label and publication: oral pan-JAK inhibitor, 5-10 mg twice daily. The starting material was CD4+ T cells sorted from blood, obtained at approximately week 44, from a patient treated with tofacitinib. The source of these receptors is a human donor with alopecia areata.

The sample holds a few counts of this clone. The chain uses TRBV29-1 and TRBJ1-2; D may be TRBD1 (5 bases). Germline V gene data show CDR1 as SQVTM and CDR2 as ANQGSEA. This CDR3 comprises 14 residues. Trimming shortened V by 3 bases and J by 1 base, and 12 bases separated the two germline ends. Written as DNA, the CDR3 is TGCAGCGTTGACGAAGGGGCGTTTAACTATGGCTACACCTTC. Protein product: CSVDEGAFNYGYTF.

V gene TRBV11-2 combines with J gene TRBJ2-3; no firm D call. This CDR3 has 15 amino acids. Germline V gene lookup returns CDR1 SGHAT and CDR2 FQNNGV. The V end was cut by 5 bases, the J end by 1 base, with 13 bases between. CDR3 amino acids: CASSPLSLGTDTQYF. The CDR3 DNA reads TGTGCCAGCAGCCCCTTGAGTCTTGGCACAGATACGCAGTATTTT. Combining the CDR3 with reference TRBV11-2 and TRBJ2-3 gives the whole variable domain EAGVAQSPRYKIIEKRQSVAFWCNPISGHATLYWYQQILGQGPKLLIQFQNNGVVDDSQLPKDRFSAERLKGVDSTLKIQPAKLEDSAVYLCASSPLSLGTDTQYFGPGTRLTVL.

CDR3 region: CSVTVGRGLDGYTF. The CDR3 nucleotides read TGCAGCGTGACAGTTGGCAGGGGGCTTGATGGCTACACCTTC. The rearrangement links TRBV29-1 to TRBJ1-2; 8 bases match TRBD1. V gave up 6 bases and J gave up 6 bases; unmatched junction bases: 12. This CDR3 has 14 residues. Germline CDR1 is SQVTM and CDR2 is ANQGSEA.

The gene calls are TRBV5-1 and TRBJ2-2; D could derive from TRBD1 or TRBD2 (6 bases each). This CDR3 region has 15 residues. Germline CDR1 and CDR2: SGHRS and YFSETQ. With 4 bases removed from V and 0 bases from J, the gap between germline ends came to 10 bases. The DNA of the CDR3 is TGCGCCAGCAGCCGGGGGACACCGAACACCGGGGAGCTGTTTTTT. Amino acid sequence: CASSRGTPNTGELFF.

The V call is TRBV29-1, the J call TRBJ2-7; possible D gene TRBD1, 6 bases. CDR3 length equals 13 residues. V was trimmed by 6 bases and J by 0 bases, leaving 12 bases between them. Germline V gene sequence: CDR1 SQVTM, CDR2 ANQGSEA. CDR3 in DNA: TGCAGCGTCCCAACAGGGTCCTCCTACGAGCAGTACTTC. It is translated as CSVPTGSSYEQYF.

About this clone itself: Distinct nucleotide sequences in the sample also encode this CDR3. This chain joins TRBV7-2 and TRBJ2-7; D is unresolved. This CDR3 region has 12 residues. Trimming shortened V by 2 bases and J by 4 bases, and 6 bases separated the two germline ends. Per the germline V gene, CDR1 is SGHTA and CDR2 is FQGNSA. Here the CDR3 DNA reads TGTGCCAGCAGCTTAACCCCGTACGAGCAGTACTTC. Protein product: CASSLTPYEQYF.